A selection of T cell receptor beta chains follows, all from one sample in a study of blood T cell repertoires in COVID-19. The repertoire was sequenced with immunoSEQ multiplex PCR; TCRdb's copy has only in-frame clones and lacks some. The sample shows 350,000 to 450,000 clones, roughly nine tenths of them seen only once. Sequencing input: PBMCs or T cells enriched from blood (not recorded which). Receptor source: a woman between 40 and 55 years old who had been exposed to COVID-19. Each CDR3 is given with its conserved first and last residue. The D gene is left open where the match is weak. Clone sizes are given selectively: once, few, many, or a class where the clone is expanded.

D: TRBD1; J: TRBJ1-2; size: NA; V: TRBV7-9; DNA: TGTGCCAGCAGCTCGACAGGGAACGGCTACACCTTC; CDR3: CASSSTGNGYTF
D: NA; J: TRBJ1-3; size: NA; V: TRBV7-2; DNA: TGTGCCAGCAGCTTCGGGGTCTCTGGAAACACCATATATTTT; CDR3: CASSFGVSGNTIYF
D: TRBD1; J: TRBJ1-2; size: NA; V: TRBV6-4; DNA: TGTGCCAGCAGTGCTACAGGGGGCGCAGGAGGCTACACCTTC; CDR3: CASSATGGAGGYTF
D: NA; J: TRBJ2-3; size: NA; V: TRBV5-1; DNA: TGCGCCAGCAGCTTGGTCGTCGACTCTCCAGATACGCAGTATTTT; CDR3: CASSLVVDSPDTQYF
D: NA; J: TRBJ1-2; size: NA; V: TRBV5-4; DNA: TGTGCCAGCAGCTTGCCGGGGGGTCAGGGCGGCTACACCTTC; CDR3: CASSLPGGQGGYTF
D: TRBD1; J: TRBJ2-1; size: NA; V: TRBV2; DNA: TGTGCCAGCTCTCCGGGGACAGGGGAGTACAATGAGCAGTTCTTC; CDR3: CASSPGTGEYNEQFF
D: TRBD1; J: TRBJ1-6; size: NA; V: TRBV5-1; DNA: TGCGCCAGCAGCTTGCAATTTTTCCGGGACAGGGGTACACCCCTCCACTTT; CDR3: CASSLQFFRDRGTPLHF
D: NA; J: TRBJ1-6; size: NA; V: TRBV5-1; DNA: TGCGCCAGCAGCTCATCGCGGGGAGGATCACCCCTCCACTTT; CDR3: CASSSSRGGSPLHF
D: NA; J: TRBJ1-6; size: NA; V: TRBV30; DNA: TGTGCCTGGAGTGCCTACAGGACGAGCTCCTATAATTCACCCCTCCACTTT; CDR3: CAWSAYRTSSYNSPLHF
D: NA; J: TRBJ1-2; size: NA; V: TRBV30; DNA: TGTGCCTGGTCCCCACCTACGAGCCGCGGCGGCTACACCTTC; CDR3: CAWSPPTSRGGYTF
D: NA; J: TRBJ1-5; size: few; V: TRBV6-6; DNA: TGTGCCAGCAGTTTCGGCAGGGGAACTGTGCAGCCCCAGCATTTT; CDR3: CASSFGRGTVQPQHF
D: TRBD2; J: TRBJ2-1; size: NA; V: TRBV5-1; DNA: TGCGCCAGCAGCTTAACTAGCGGGAGTTACAATGAGCAGTTCTTC; CDR3: CASSLTSGSYNEQFF
D: TRBD1; J: TRBJ1-4; size: NA; V: TRBV29-1; DNA: TGCAGCGCCGGGACAGGGCATGAAAAACTGTTTTTT; CDR3: CSAGTGHEKLFF
D: NA; J: TRBJ1-6; size: NA; V: TRBV19; DNA: TGTGCCAGTAGTATAGTAGGAGGCTATAATTCACCCCTCCACTTT; CDR3: CASSIVGGYNSPLHF
D: NA; J: TRBJ1-1; size: NA; V: TRBV10-3; DNA: TGTGCCATCTCGGACCACAGGGTTTTGAACACTGAAGCTTTCTTT; CDR3: CAISDHRVLNTEAFF
D: NA; J: TRBJ1-2; size: NA; V: TRBV25-1; DNA: TGTGCCAGCAGTGAATCGGCGAGGGCGGGGGGCTACACCTTC; CDR3: CASSESARAGGYTF
D: TRBD1; J: TRBJ2-5; size: NA; V: TRBV2; DNA: TGTGCCAGCAGCGGTAATGACAGGGGAGAGACCCAGTACTTC; CDR3: CASSGNDRGETQYF
D: NA; J: TRBJ1-1; size: NA; V: TRBV5-8; DNA: TGTGCCAGCAGCTTCAGGGGCACCAGGGACACTGAAGCTTTCTTT; CDR3: CASSFRGTRDTEAFF
D: TRBD1; J: TRBJ1-1; size: few; V: TRBV7-9; DNA: TGTGCCAGCAGCTTAAGGGGGCCTGAAGCTTTCTTT; CDR3: CASSLRGPEAFF
D: NA; J: TRBJ1-5; size: NA; V: TRBV19; DNA: TGTGCCAGTGACGACAGAGGATCCAATCAGCCCCAGCATTTT; CDR3: CASDDRGSNQPQHF
D: NA; J: TRBJ1-2; size: NA; V: TRBV30; DNA: TGTGCCTGGAGTGTATATGACTCCCAATATGGCTACACCTTC; CDR3: CAWSVYDSQYGYTF
D: NA; J: TRBJ1-2; size: NA; V: TRBV9; DNA: TGTGCCAGCAGCGTAGAAACAGGGAGATATGGCTACACCTTC; CDR3: CASSVETGRYGYTF
D: TRBD1; J: TRBJ1-2; size: NA; V: TRBV3-1/TRBV3-2; DNA: TGTGCCAGCAGCCCCACGGGGACAGGGGTTAACTATGGCTACACCTTC; CDR3: CASSPTGTGVNYGYTF
D: NA; J: TRBJ1-1; size: NA; V: TRBV14; DNA: TGTGCCAGCAGCCATATACCTCCGGGAACAGTCCGAAGGAGGGATGAAGCTTTCTTT; CDR3: CASSHIPPGTVRRRDEAFF
D: NA; J: TRBJ2-7; size: NA; V: TRBV29-1; DNA: TGCAGCGTCGCGGGACCGTCCTACGAGCAGTACTTC; CDR3: CSVAGPSYEQYF
D: TRBD1; J: TRBJ1-3; size: NA; V: TRBV4-1; DNA: TGCGCCAGCAGCCTTGGACAGGGGAATACAAACACCATATATTTT; CDR3: CASSLGQGNTNTIYF